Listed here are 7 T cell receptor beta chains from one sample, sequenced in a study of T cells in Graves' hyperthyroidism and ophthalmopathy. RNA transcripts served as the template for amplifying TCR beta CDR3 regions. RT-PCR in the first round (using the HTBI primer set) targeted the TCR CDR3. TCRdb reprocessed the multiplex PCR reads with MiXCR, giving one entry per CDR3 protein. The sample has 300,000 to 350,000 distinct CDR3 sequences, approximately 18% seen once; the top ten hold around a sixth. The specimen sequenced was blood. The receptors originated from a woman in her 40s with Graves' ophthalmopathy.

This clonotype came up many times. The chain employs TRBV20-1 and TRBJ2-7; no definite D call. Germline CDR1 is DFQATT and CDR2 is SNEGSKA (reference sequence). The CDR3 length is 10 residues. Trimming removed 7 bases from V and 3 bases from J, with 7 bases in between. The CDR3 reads CSVNGYEQYF. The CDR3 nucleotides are TGCAGTGTTAATGGCTACGAGCAGTACTTC.

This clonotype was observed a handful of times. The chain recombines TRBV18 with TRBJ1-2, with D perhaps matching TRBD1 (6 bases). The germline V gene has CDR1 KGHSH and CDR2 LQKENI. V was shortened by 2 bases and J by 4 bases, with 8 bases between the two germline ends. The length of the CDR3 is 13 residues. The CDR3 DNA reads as TGTGCCAGCTCACCAATGGACAGCTATGGCTACACCTTC. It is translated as CASSPMDSYGYTF.

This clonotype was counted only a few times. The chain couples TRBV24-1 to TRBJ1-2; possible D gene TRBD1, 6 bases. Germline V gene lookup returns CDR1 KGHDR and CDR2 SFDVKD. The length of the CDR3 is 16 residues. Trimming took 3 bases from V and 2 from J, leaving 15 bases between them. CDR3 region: CATSDGGRGANYGYTF. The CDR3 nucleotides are TGTGCCACCAGTGATGGGGGCAGGGGAGCAAACTATGGCTACACCTTC.

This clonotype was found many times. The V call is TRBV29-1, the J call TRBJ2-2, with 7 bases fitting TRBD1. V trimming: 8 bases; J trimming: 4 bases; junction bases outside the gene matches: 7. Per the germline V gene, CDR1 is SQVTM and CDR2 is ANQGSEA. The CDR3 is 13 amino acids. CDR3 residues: CSFRQGITGELFF. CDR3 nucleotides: TGCAGCTTCCGACAGGGCATCACCGGGGAGCTGTTTTTT.

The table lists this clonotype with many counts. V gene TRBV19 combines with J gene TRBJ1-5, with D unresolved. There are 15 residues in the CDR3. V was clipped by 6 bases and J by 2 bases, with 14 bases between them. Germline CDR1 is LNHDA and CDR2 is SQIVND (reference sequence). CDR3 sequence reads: CASSIHEAGNQPQHF. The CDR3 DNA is TGTGCCAGTAGCATCCATGAGGCAGGCAATCAGCCCCAGCATTTT.

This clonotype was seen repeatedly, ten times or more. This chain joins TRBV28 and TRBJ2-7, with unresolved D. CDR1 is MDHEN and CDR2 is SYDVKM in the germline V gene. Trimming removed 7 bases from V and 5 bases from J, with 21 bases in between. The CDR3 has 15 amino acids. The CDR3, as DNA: TGTGCCAGCAACGTTCGTGCCGGTGGGCCCAACGAGCAGTACTTC. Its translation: CASNVRAGGPNEQYF. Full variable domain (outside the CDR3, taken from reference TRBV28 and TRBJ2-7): DVKVTQSSRYLVKRTGEKVFLECVQDMDHENMFWYRQDPGLGLRLIYFSYDVKMKEKGDIPEGYSVSREKKERFSLILESASTNQTSMYLCASNVRAGGPNEQYFGPGTRLTVT.

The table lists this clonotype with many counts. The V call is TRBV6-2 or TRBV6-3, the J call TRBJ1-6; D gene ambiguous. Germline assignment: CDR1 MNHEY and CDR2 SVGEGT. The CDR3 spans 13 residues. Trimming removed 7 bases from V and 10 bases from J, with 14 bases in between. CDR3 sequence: CASTGSSQSPLHF. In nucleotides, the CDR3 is TGTGCCAGCACCGGGTCCTCTCAATCACCCCTCCACTTT.